Listed below are T cell receptor beta chains from one sample, sequenced in a study of blood T cell repertoires in COVID-19. This table comes from immunoSEQ multiplex PCR, and its TCRdb copy is limited to in-frame clones, with some not included. This table holds over 110,000 clones, around 80% found once. Sequenced: peripheral blood. These receptor sequences come from a woman aged 55-70 years with acute or convalescent COVID-19. CDR3s include the opening cysteine and the closing phenylalanine or tryptophan. D genes are given only for firm matches. Only part of the rows carry a size: once, few, many, or a class if the clone is expanded.

clone size	V gene	J gene	D gene	CDR3 protein	CDR3 DNA
-	TRBV6-5	TRBJ2-7	-	CASSYSPGWYEQYF	TGTGCCAGCAGTTACTCCCCAGGATGGTACGAGCAGTACTTC
-	TRBV30	TRBJ2-1	-	CAWSRVSGDYNEQFF	TGTGCCTGGAGTCGAGTAAGCGGAGATTACAATGAGCAGTTCTTC
-	TRBV7-8	TRBJ1-5	TRBD1	CASSALDRARNQPQHF	TGTGCCAGCAGCGCCTTGGACAGGGCGAGGAATCAGCCCCAGCATTTT
-	TRBV18	TRBJ1-3	-	CASSERDILANTIYF	TGTGCCAGCTCAGAGCGGGACATCCTAGCAAACACCATATATTTT
-	TRBV11-2	TRBJ2-3	TRBD2	CASSLELGLAGVLTDTQYF	TGTGCCAGCAGCTTAGAATTGGGACTAGCGGGAGTATTGACAGATACGCAGTATTTT
-	TRBV7-9	TRBJ2-3	-	CASSPGNTQYF	TGTGCCAGCAGCCCAGGGAATACGCAGTATTTT
many	TRBV28	TRBJ2-2	-	CASSSPQDSTNTGELFF	TGTGCCAGCAGTTCCCCCCAGGACTCAACGAACACCGGGGAGCTGTTTTTT
-	TRBV6-2/TRBV6-3	TRBJ2-2	-	CASSYLRRANANTGELFF	TGTGCCAGCAGTTACCTACGCAGGGCTAACGCGAACACCGGGGAGCTGTTTTTT
-	TRBV5-1	TRBJ2-7	-	CASSLGTRASSYEQYF	TGCGCCAGCAGCTTGGGCACCCGCGCGAGCTCCTACGAGCAGTACTTC
-	TRBV28	TRBJ1-1	-	CASSLRGGGFF	TGTGCCAGCAGTTTACGAGGGGGGGGTTTCTTT
-	TRBV10-3	TRBJ2-2	-	CAISPNRVWGELFF	TGTGCCATCAGCCCGAACAGGGTTTGGGGGGAGCTGTTTTTT
-	TRBV27	TRBJ2-3	TRBD2	CASSFLGLAGITDTQYF	TGTGCCAGCAGTTTCCTCGGACTAGCGGGGATCACAGATACGCAGTATTTT
few	TRBV3-1/TRBV3-2	TRBJ1-2	-	CASSVQGSRYGYTF	TGTGCCAGCAGCGTGCAGGGGTCTAGGTATGGCTACACCTTC
-	TRBV27	TRBJ2-4	-	CASRLGASNIQYF	TGTGCCAGCAGACTGGGAGCTTCCAACATTCAGTACTTC
-	TRBV28	TRBJ1-6	-	CASSWTVTPLHF	TGTGCCAGCAGTTGGACAGTGACACCCCTCCACTTT
-	TRBV6-2/TRBV6-3	TRBJ2-2	-	CASSYKSGRLLTGELFF	TGTGCCAGCAGTTACAAGTCGGGAAGACTTCTCACCGGGGAGCTGTTTTTT
-	TRBV5-1	TRBJ2-7	TRBD1	CASSPGTGGYEQYF	TGCGCCAGCAGCCCCGGGACAGGAGGCTACGAGCAGTACTTC
-	TRBV11-2	TRBJ2-7	TRBD1	CASSFRWARGRGSGYEQYF	TGTGCCAGCAGCTTCCGATGGGCCAGGGGGAGAGGATCCGGCTACGAGCAGTACTTC
-	TRBV5-1	TRBJ2-3	TRBD2	CASSLALAGGTQYF	TGCGCCAGCAGCTTGGCCCTAGCGGGAGGTACGCAGTATTTT
-	TRBV10-1	TRBJ2-5	TRBD1	CASSEDRGGETQYF	TGCGCCAGCAGCGAGGACAGGGGGGGAGAGACCCAGTACTTC
once	TRBV27	TRBJ2-7	TRBD1	CASSYGTGGDEQYF	TGTGCCAGCAGTTACGGGACAGGGGGCGACGAGCAGTACTTC
-	TRBV29-1	TRBJ2-2	TRBD1	CSARTGGGTGELFF	TGCAGCGCCCGGACAGGGGGCGGCACCGGGGAGCTGTTTTTT
-	TRBV12-5	TRBJ2-7	TRBD2	CASGAGTGDMGLAAYEQYF	TGTGCTAGTGGTGCCGGGACAGGAGACATGGGACTAGCGGCTTACGAGCAGTACTTC
-	TRBV5-1	TRBJ2-5	TRBD2	CASSPAGGQETQYF	TGCGCCAGCAGCCCAGCGGGAGGGCAAGAGACCCAGTACTTC
-	TRBV5-1	TRBJ2-5	-	CASRIQETQYF	TGCGCCAGCAGAATACAAGAGACCCAGTACTTC
-	TRBV15	TRBJ2-3	TRBD2	CATKIAGGTDTQYF	TGTGCCACCAAAATAGCGGGGGGGACGGATACGCAGTATTTT
-	TRBV27	TRBJ2-7	-	CASSLEWPGVNYEQYF	TGTGCCAGCAGTTTAGAGTGGCCAGGGGTTAACTACGAGCAGTACTTC
-	TRBV25-1	TRBJ2-7	TRBD1	CASSVQGADEQYF	TGTGCCAGCAGTGTACAGGGGGCTGACGAGCAGTACTTC
-	TRBV18	TRBJ2-2	-	CASSPFPDTGELFF	TGTGCCAGCTCACCATTCCCTGACACCGGGGAGCTGTTTTTT
-	TRBV4-1	TRBJ2-1	TRBD2	CASSLTARTSGSHEQFF	TGCGCCAGCAGCCTTACTGCCAGGACTAGCGGGAGTCACGAGCAGTTCTTC
-	TRBV10-3	TRBJ2-1	TRBD2	CAISEPRLAGAIEQFF	TGTGCCATCAGTGAGCCCCGGCTAGCGGGAGCGATTGAGCAGTTCTTC
-	TRBV19	TRBJ1-1	TRBD1	CASSLDRGLGGTEAFF	TGTGCCAGTAGTTTGGACAGGGGGCTGGGAGGGACTGAAGCTTTCTTT
-	TRBV5-1	TRBJ2-1	-	CASSPEGYNEQFF	TGCGCCAGCTCCCCGGAGGGCTACAATGAGCAGTTCTTC
-	TRBV2	TRBJ1-5	-	CASSPGFTSNQPQHF	TGTGCCAGCAGCCCGGGTTTTACGAGCAATCAGCCCCAGCATTTT
-	TRBV28	TRBJ2-3	TRBD1	CASTVYRTGDTQYF	TGTGCCAGCACAGTTTATAGGACAGGAGATACGCAGTATTTT
-	TRBV5-5	TRBJ2-7	TRBD2	CASSYSTSGRAYEQYF	TGTGCCAGCAGCTATTCGACCAGCGGGAGGGCATACGAGCAGTACTTC